These 22 T cell receptor beta chains were all obtained from the same sample, sequenced in a study of human T cells and chemical hapten exposure. Regarding time point: patch test 3, about 24 weeks after DPC sensitization. Treatment defined: therapeutic diphenylcyclopropenone sensitization with weekly scalp DPC. TCRdb independently ran MiXCR on the RACE reads; one entry per CDR3 protein. The sample shows about 92,000 distinct CDR3 sequences, about a tenth of them seen only once. This sample comprised whole blood, obtained in connection with sensitization to the hapten diphenylcyclopropenone (DPC). These receptor sequences come from a woman in her 30s with alopecia areata. Some clones in this sample may be carry-over from other donors' samples.

The V gene is TRBV28, the J gene TRBJ2-5; a possible D gene is TRBD2 (6 bases). The CDR3 extends over 15 amino acids. The V end was cut by 5 bases, the J end by 3 bases, with 16 bases between. CDR1 and CDR2 from the germline V gene are MDHEN and SYDVKM. The CDR3 bases are TGTGCCAGCAGTCCTAGCGACCGAACAGAAGAGACCCAGTACTTC. Protein: CASSPSDRTEETQYF.

The chain carries TRBV13 and TRBJ2-3; D not certain. Trimming pared 8 bases from V and 1 base from J, leaving 16 bases between. Germline CDR1 reads PRHDT; CDR2 reads FYEKMQ (reference sequence). The CDR3 has 15 amino acids. CDR3 bases: TGTGCCAGCGGGTCGGCGAACGGCCGCACAGATACGCAGTATTTT. It specifies CASGSANGRTDTQYF.

The rearrangement links TRBV18 to TRBJ1-1; D is unresolved. Germline V gene lookup returns CDR1 KGHSH and CDR2 LQKENI. Trimming removed 6 bases at V and 5 bases at J, with 19 bases between. CDR3 length equals 15 residues. CDR3 loop: CASSPSEGFFTEAFF. CDR3 sequence (DNA): TGTGCCAGCTCTCCTTCGGAGGGATTTTTTACTGAAGCTTTCTTT.

This clonotype came up many times. The chain carries TRBV29-1 and TRBJ2-1, with 7 nucleotides matching TRBD1. Germline CDR1 is SQVTM and CDR2 is ANQGSEA. After removal of 4 bases from V and 6 bases from J, the junction contained 6 bases not matched to a gene. This CDR3 spans 13 amino acids. The CDR3: CSVATGVANEQFF. The CDR3 nucleotides read TGCAGCGTTGCCACAGGGGTGGCCAATGAGCAGTTCTTC.

This clonotype appeared many times. The chain recombines TRBV6-6 with TRBJ2-1; 12 bases map to TRBD2. V was clipped by 6 bases and J by 0 bases; unmatched bases: 3. The CDR3 runs 16 residues. The germline gives CDR1 MNHNY, CDR2 SVGAGI (reference sequence). In DNA, the CDR3 is TGTGCCAGCAGGGGACTAGCGGGCGACTCCTACAATGAGCAGTTCTTC. This encodes CASRGLAGDSYNEQFF.

This clonotype was detected ten times or more. The V call is TRBV29-1, the J call TRBJ1-2, with D possibly being TRBD1 (5 bases). V dropped 1 base and J dropped 7 bases, with 13 bases sitting between them. The germline gives CDR1 SQVTM, CDR2 ANQGSEA. The CDR3 runs 13 residues. CDR3 protein: CSVEGGRVGGYTF. In nucleotides, the CDR3 is TGCAGCGTTGAAGGAGGCAGGGTGGGTGGCTACACCTTC.

Many counts were recorded for this clonotype. The rearrangement uses TRBV3-1 and TRBJ1-5, with 7 bases that match TRBD1. V gave up 0 bases and J gave up 9 bases; unmatched junction bases: 11. This CDR3 spans 16 amino acids. Germline lookup yields CDR1 LGHDT and CDR2 YNNKEL (reference sequence). The CDR3 nucleotides are TGTGCCAGCAGCCAAGAAGGGTGGCAGGGGGTATGGCCCCAGCATTTT. Translated: CASSQEGWQGVWPQHF.

This clonotype was observed at least ten times. V is TRBV20-1 and J is TRBJ2-3; D assignment may be TRBD1 or TRBD2 (5 bases each). This CDR3 has 17 residues. Germline values: CDR1 DFQATT, CDR2 SNEGSKA (reference sequence). The V and J ends lost 2 bases and 2 bases respectively, with 20 bases between them. CDR3 coding DNA: TGCAGTGCTAGACCCCTCTCAATGTCGGGGACCACAGATACGCAGTATTTT. Translation gives CSARPLSMSGTTDTQYF.

A word on this clonotype: No conserved phenylalanine or tryptophan is present at the end of the CDR3, so a read error is the likely explanation. The chain carries TRBV28 and TRBJ2-7; 8 bases align to TRBD2. V was clipped by 8 bases and J by 4 bases; unmatched bases: 4. The CDR3 sequence is 12 residues long. CDR1 MDHEN and CDR2 SYDVKM come from the germline V gene. This CDR3 is CASEREKYEQYL. For the CDR3, the DNA is TGTGCCAGCGAGCGGGAGAAGTACGAGCAGTACCTC.

This clonotype was counted ten times or more. The chain employs TRBV28 and TRBJ1-1; 8 positions match TRBD1. The V gene end was trimmed by 4 bases and the J gene end by 0 bases; junction bases not matched to a gene: 10. Germline values: CDR1 MDHEN, CDR2 SYDVKM. The CDR3 extends over 17 amino acids. In DNA, the CDR3 is TGTGCCAGCAGTTCCGCGGAGGACAGGGTAATGAACACTGAAGCTTTCTTT. This sequence encodes CASSSAEDRVMNTEAFF.

This clonotype was seen at least ten times. The chain carries TRBV6-6 and TRBJ1-2, with 9 bases that match TRBD1. The CDR3 runs to 19 residues. In germline, CDR1 is MNHNY, CDR2 SVGAGI (reference sequence). The V segment lost 2 bases and the J segment 3 bases; nucleotides outside the gene matches: 16. The chain's CDR3 is CASSYPTDRGGHKHYGYTF. The CDR3 DNA is TGTGCCAGCAGTTACCCCACGGACAGGGGAGGACACAAACACTATGGCTACACCTTC.

This clonotype was seen repeatedly, ten times or more. The DNA of the CDR3 is TGTGCCAGCAGCCTATCTAGCGGGACGAAAGAGACCCAGTACTTC. This gives the protein CASSLSSGTKETQYF. The J gene is TRBJ2-5, the V gene TRBV7-2; 9 bases are shared with TRBD2. Per the germline V gene, CDR1 is SGHTA and CDR2 is FQGNSA. CDR3 length: 15 residues. V lost 5 bases, J lost 3 bases, and 7 bases stayed unmatched.

V is TRBV6-5 and J is TRBJ1-4, with D hard to call. The CDR3 runs 14 residues. Germline CDR1 MNHEY, CDR2 SVGAGI. V lost 7 bases and J 3 bases, leaving 12 bases between the germline ends. The CDR3 loop is CASKRVGANEKLFF. The CDR3 DNA is TGTGCCAGCAAACGCGTTGGTGCTAATGAAAAACTGTTTTTT.

This clonotype was detected ten times or more. CDR3 DNA: TGTGCCAGCAGCCCCCACGTGGGGGAGAGCTCTGGAAACACCATATATTTT. This sequence encodes CASSPHVGESSGNTIYF. The V gene is TRBV7-2, the J gene TRBJ1-3; D perhaps matches TRBD1 (5 bases). Germline V gives CDR1 SGHTA, CDR2 FQGNSA. Between the trimmed V and J ends, which lost 5 bases and 0 bases, there was a span of 17 bases. The length of the CDR3 is 17 residues.

This clonotype was seen more than once but under ten times. The chain joins TRBV6-5 to TRBJ1-2; perhaps TRBD1 as D (6 bases). V was pared by 8 bases and J by 4 bases, with 20 bases between. The CDR3 length is 15 residues. The germline gives CDR1 MNHEY, CDR2 SVGAGI. Here the CDR3 DNA reads TGTGCCAGCTCCTTGACAGGCGACGGGGTCTATGGCTACACCTTC. It yields the protein CASSLTGDGVYGYTF.

At least ten counts were recorded for this clonotype. V gene TRBV27 combines with J gene TRBJ1-2; possibly TRBD1 for D (6 bases). This CDR3 is 13 amino acids long. Per the germline V gene, CDR1 is MNHEY and CDR2 is SMNVEV (reference sequence). The germline V and J ends were trimmed by 6 bases and 4 bases, with 12 bases remaining between them. In DNA, the CDR3 is TGTGCCAGCAGACCTACAGGGTTCTATGGCTACACCTTC. The encoded protein is CASRPTGFYGYTF.

V and J are TRBV5-4 and TRBJ2-3, with TRBD2 identical over 12 bases. The germline V gene encodes CDR1 SGHNT and CDR2 YYREEE (reference sequence). V dropped 4 bases and J dropped 5; count of bases not matched to a gene: 11. This CDR3 spans 17 amino acids. Written as DNA, the CDR3 is TGTGCCAGCAGCCCGCGGTCTAGCGGGAGGGCGGTAGATACGCAGTATTTT. It specifies CASSPRSSGRAVDTQYF.

This clonotype was counted many times. The V and J genes are TRBV29-1 and TRBJ2-7, with TRBD1 identical over 7 bases. The V and J ends lost 6 bases and 5 bases, in that order; junction bases with no gene match: 10. Per germline, CDR1 SQVTM and CDR2 ANQGSEA. The CDR3 contains 13 residues. The DNA of the CDR3 is TGCAGCGTCGAACTGGACAGGATAAACGAGCAGTACTTC. This encodes CSVELDRINEQYF.

The J gene is TRBJ1-1, the V gene TRBV29-1, with 8 positions matching TRBD1. V dropped 1 base and J dropped 4; count of bases not matched to a gene: 8. The germline CDR1 and CDR2 sequences are SQVTM and ANQGSEA. The CDR3 is made up of 15 amino acids. CDR3 DNA: TGCAGCGTTGAAGTCCTAGGACAGGGTAGCACTGAAGCTTTCTTT. Protein product: CSVEVLGQGSTEAFF.

This clonotype was observed many times. The V call is TRBV21-1, the J call TRBJ2-5; TRBD1 is the table's D call and was not checked against the DNA. TRBV21-1 is classified as a pseudogene. This CDR3 region has 15 residues. CDR3 bases: TGTGCCAGCAGCAAAGTACGGGACAGGAGGGAGACCCAGTACTTC. Encoded protein: CASSKVRDRRETQYF.

The V and J genes are TRBV19 and TRBJ1-5; TRBD1 aligns across 9 bases. J was trimmed by 4 bases and V by 4 bases; bases with no gene match: 2. The V gene's germline CDR1 is LNHDA and CDR2 SQIVND (reference sequence). The CDR3 extends over 14 amino acids. CDR3 sequence: CASSTTGGNQPQHF. The CDR3 DNA sequence: TGTGCCAGTAGTACGACAGGGGGAAATCAGCCCCAGCATTTT. The entire variable domain, with the rest obtained from reference TRBV19 and TRBJ1-5, is as follows: DGGITQSPKYLFRKEGQNVTLSCEQNLNHDAMYWYRQDPGQGLRLIYYSQIVNDFQKGDIAEGYSVSREKKESFPLTVTSAQKNPTAFYLCASSTTGGNQPQHFGDGTRLSIL.

This clonotype has at least ten counts. V gene TRBV4-3 combines with J gene TRBJ2-7; 11 bases are shared with TRBD1. J was trimmed by 4 bases and V by 0 bases; bases with no gene match: 5. Germline CDR1 and CDR2: LGHNA and YSLEER. The CDR3 has 16 residues. CDR3: CASSQESGTGGYEQYF. Written as DNA, the CDR3 is TGCGCCAGCAGCCAAGAGTCCGGGACAGGGGGTTACGAGCAGTACTTC.